This T cell receptor (beta chain) was profiled in a study of blood T cell repertoires in COVID-19. The wider study: There were acute and convalescent COVID-19 samples, and they came from the United States, Italy and Spain. T cells, B-cell-depleted T cells, or PBMCs supplied cDNA or gDNA.

Libraries were prepared by immunoSEQ multiplex PCR; TCRdb keeps only in-frame clonotypes and omits some of them. The table shows about 490,000 clones, with roughly 88% occurring only once. This CDR3 region has 13 residues. V was clipped by 4 bases and J by 4 bases, with 13 bases between them. Looked up from germline, CDR1 is GTSNPN and CDR2 is SVGIG (reference sequence). This receptor was taken from a human donor in a cohort sampled during active COVID-19. This chain connects TRBV30 to TRBJ1-2, with TRBD1 as a possible D gene (5 bases). Material: peripheral blood. The CDR3 region has the DNA TGTGCCTGGAACCAGGGCAGATTCTATGGCTACACCTTC. It is translated as CAWNQGRFYGYTF.